This T cell receptor (beta chain) is from a study of cytomegalovirus exposure and HLA in healthy donors. Method: immunoSEQ multiplex PCR; TCRdb's copy keeps in-frame clones and lacks some. Of tens of thousands of clones in the sample, 92% were seen once. This CDR3 contains 14 residues. V dropped 4 bases and J dropped 0 bases, with 8 bases sitting between them. Germline V gives CDR1 SGHRS, CDR2 YFSETQ. The chain has TRBV5-1 and TRBJ1-3, with D possibly being TRBD1 (5 bases). The sequenced sample consisted of PBMCs. This TCR was recovered from a young man in good health and CMV-seronegative. The CDR3, as DNA: TGCGCCAGCAGCCGAGACAGCTCTGGAAACACCATATATTTT. Translated, it gives CASSRDSSGNTIYF.